This T cell receptor (beta chain) is from a study of blood T cell repertoires in COVID-19. The junction had 3 bases not matched to a gene; V was cut back by 0 bases and J by 2 bases. Germline-derived CDR1 and CDR2 are MNHEY and SVGAGI. The CDR3 has 16 amino acids. The data were produced by immunoSEQ multiplex PCR, yet TCRdb's version contains in-frame clones alone and is incomplete. The sample has about 200,000 clones, around nine tenths seen once. Seattle participants joined during active infection and were tracked over time. The chain uses TRBV6-5 and TRBJ2-7; TRBD1 agrees at 11 bases. Sequencing was done on a sample of peripheral blood. The receptor was isolated from a man aged 45-60 years with COVID-19, enrolled during active disease. The CDR3 sequence is CASSYSGDRGTYEQYF. The CDR3 bases are TGTGCCAGCAGTTACTCAGGGGACAGGGGGACCTACGAGCAGTACTTC.